Below, 21 T cell receptor beta chains from the same sample are listed, as sequenced in a study of T-cell reconstitution after alpha-beta-depleted transplantation in children (TCRdb year 2016). To prepare the library, PCR was applied. The instrument given in TCRdb is Illumina HiSeq 2500. Molecular barcoding was employed in the preparation of TCR libraries, with unique molecular identifiers being used to normalize TCRbeta repertoire quantification. TCRdb itself trimmed the public reads at Q25 with fastp, ran MiXCR and retained productive beta chains. Every distinct CDR3 protein forms one entry, paired with its most common genes and DNA. Present in this sample are about 110,000 distinct CDR3 sequences, approximately 6.9% of which were seen just once. Jointly, the top ten make up roughly 25% of the sample. Explained via the paper, the treatment or condition label denotes: allogeneic hematopoietic cell transplantation with graft depleted of TCRalphabeta T cells and CD19 B cells.

Source: PBMCs, mostly from graft donor cells, taken 360 days after TCRalphabeta/CD19-depleted stem cell transplant. These TCRs come from a male patient between 2 and 9 years old who had a stem cell transplant for acute lymphoblastic leukemia, so the T cells may come from the graft donor.

A remark on this clonotype: Since a much larger clone is just one base distant, this may be a read error. This chain uses TRBV6-6 with TRBJ2-7; D might be TRBD1 or TRBD2, each matching 5 bases. The CDR3 runs 13 residues. Germline V gene data show CDR1 as MNHNY and CDR2 as SVGAGI (reference sequence). The germline V and J ends were trimmed by 5 bases and 11 bases, with 19 bases remaining between them. This CDR3 reads CASSPGRALEEYF. The DNA of the CDR3 is TGTGCCAGCAGTCCGGGACGGGCCCTGGAGGAGTACTTC.

V gene TRBV3-1 combines with J gene TRBJ2-7; the match to TRBD2 covers 9 bases. Germline values: CDR1 LGHDT, CDR2 YNNKEL (reference sequence). The CDR3 covers 18 residues. The ends lost 2 bases at V and 0 bases at J; junction bases unmatched: 11. In DNA, the CDR3 is TGTGCCAGCAGCCAAAGAGGCCCTTCTAGCGGGATCTCCTACGAGCAGTACTTC. This encodes CASSQRGPSSGISYEQYF.

This clonotype was detected many times. The V gene is TRBV7-8, the J gene TRBJ2-7; possible D gene TRBD1, 5 bases. From germline, CDR1 is SGHVS and CDR2 FQNEAQ. V was pared by 0 bases and J by 5 bases, with 23 bases between. This CDR3 comprises 18 residues. In DNA, the CDR3 is TGTGCCAGCAGCTTAGCGCTGTTGGGATTGCAGGGTGTCCACGAGCAGTACTTC. It specifies CASSLALLGLQGVHEQYF.

Concerning this clonotype itself: Just one base apart from a much larger clone, this may be a read error. The chain couples TRBV10-3 to TRBJ2-1, with unresolved D. Per germline, CDR1 ENHRY and CDR2 SYGVKD. CDR3 size: 10 residues. CDR3 sequence (DNA): TGTGCCGTCAGTGTCAACAAGGCGTTCTTC. Protein: CAVSVNKAFF.

This clonotype has a count of ten or more. The rearrangement uses TRBV4-3 and TRBJ2-7; TRBD1 is a possible D gene (6 bases). The germline V gene encodes CDR1 LGHNA and CDR2 YSLEER. The CDR3 spans 17 residues. V was pared by 1 base and J by 5 bases, with 21 bases between. The CDR3 spells CASSQGPGQNEVHEQYF. The CDR3 bases are TGCGCCAGCAGCCAAGGACCCGGACAGAACGAGGTACACGAGCAGTACTTC.

This clonotype was observed many times. The chain links TRBV4-2 to TRBJ2-7, with TRBD1 matching over 7 bases. V gave up 3 bases and J gave up 1 base; unmatched junction bases: 12. Germline V lookup: CDR1 LGHNA, CDR2 YNFKEQ. CDR3 length equals 17 residues. The CDR3 region has the DNA TGTGCCAGCAGCCAGGTCCCCGGGACAGCCTTTTCCTACGAGCAGTACTTC. Amino acid sequence: CASSQVPGTAFSYEQYF.

This clonotype has just a few counts. The chain combines TRBV4-3 with TRBJ2-3; D is tentatively TRBD1 or TRBD2 (6 bases each). Germline V gene lookup returns CDR1 LGHNA and CDR2 YSLEER. Trimming stripped 1 base from V and 5 bases from J, with 13 bases between. The CDR3 is made up of 15 amino acids. The CDR3 sequence: CASSQVEGGIDTQYF. The DNA of the CDR3 is TGCGCCAGCAGCCAAGTCGAGGGGGGTATAGATACGCAGTATTTT.

The rearrangement joins TRBV7-8 to TRBJ2-5; D unresolved. The germline CDR1 and CDR2 sequences are SGHVS and FQNEAQ. The CDR3 consists of 14 residues. The ends were cut back, 5 bases at V and 5 bases at J, with 15 bases in the middle. The CDR3 sequence is CASSPWGSGETQYF. CDR3 nucleotide sequence: TGTGCCAGCAGCCCCTGGGGATCGGGCGAGACCCAGTACTTC.

This clonotype was recorded many times. CDR3 protein: CASSLAGYGELFF. In nucleotides, the CDR3 is TGTGCCAGCAGTTTAGCAGGGTACGGGGAGCTGTTTTTT. The chain couples TRBV28 to TRBJ2-2; D possibly corresponds to TRBD1 (5 bases). The V end was cut by 2 bases, the J end by 7 bases, with 8 bases between. Germline-derived CDR1 and CDR2 are MDHEN and SYDVKM. The CDR3 is 13 residues long.

This clonotype was seen a few times. This chain uses TRBV6-2 or TRBV6-3 with TRBJ2-1, with D unresolved. Between the trimmed V and J ends, which lost 2 bases and 8 bases, there was a span of 10 bases. The CDR3 has 13 residues. Germline lookup yields CDR1 MNHEY and CDR2 SVGEGT. The CDR3 DNA follows: TGTGCCAGCAGTTACGTCCTCGCGGATGAGCAGTTCTTC. This gives the protein CASSYVLADEQFF.

This clonotype showed up many times. The chain joins TRBV10-3 to TRBJ2-3, with D possibly TRBD1 on 6 matching bases. Deletions cut 6 bases from V and 0 bases from J, with 13 bases between. The CDR3 totals 15 residues. Germline CDR1 and CDR2: ENHRY and SYGVKD. For the CDR3, the DNA is TGTGCCATCAGCACCGGACAGTCTAGCACAGATACGCAGTATTTT. Translated: CAISTGQSSTDTQYF.

This clonotype was found many times. V usage is TRBV29-1 and J usage is TRBJ1-2; D not certain. Germline loops: CDR1 SQVTM, CDR2 ANQGSEA. Trimming took 8 bases from V and 6 from J, leaving 10 bases between them. This CDR3 is 10 amino acids long. CDR3 coding DNA: TGCAGCTCATTGGATGATGGCTACACCTTC. Amino acid sequence: CSSLDDGYTF.

The chain combines TRBV20-1 with TRBJ2-7; weak D call: TRBD2 (6 bases). Germline CDR1 reads DFQATT; CDR2 reads SNEGSKA (reference sequence). This CDR3 comprises 14 residues. V lost 1 base, J lost 4 bases, and 14 bases lay in between. This CDR3 is CSARGPGLLYEQYF. The CDR3 DNA reads TGCAGTGCTAGAGGGCCGGGACTGCTTTACGAGCAGTACTTC.

This clonotype was detected ten times or more. V usage is TRBV7-6 and J usage is TRBJ2-3, with no clear D. The germline CDR1 and CDR2 sequences are SGHVS and FNYEAQ. The ends were cut back, 6 bases at V and 2 bases at J, with 12 bases in the middle. The CDR3 is made up of 14 amino acids. CDR3 coding DNA: TGTGCCAGCAGTCCCCGGGTTTCCACAGATACGCAGTATTTT. Translation gives CASSPRVSTDTQYF.

This clonotype was observed many times. V is TRBV2 and J is TRBJ2-6, with TRBD1 matching 7 bases. There are 16 residues in the CDR3. CDR1 is SNHLY and CDR2 is FYNNEI in the germline V gene. The junction had 4 bases not matched to a gene; V was cut back by 4 bases and J by 1 base. DNA of the CDR3: TGTGCCAGCAGTGGAACAGGGGTTTCTGGGGCCAACGTCCTGACTTTC. It specifies CASSGTGVSGANVLTF.

At least ten counts were recorded for this clonotype. This rearrangement joins TRBV29-1 to TRBJ2-1; tentatively, D is TRBD1 (6 bases). CDR1 is SQVTM, CDR2 ANQGSEA, per germline. V lost 3 bases, J lost 8 bases, and 11 bases lay in between. This CDR3 has 12 amino acids. In DNA, the CDR3 is TGCAGCGTTGAGCACAGGGAGTATGAGCAGTTCTTC. Amino acid sequence: CSVEHREYEQFF.

This clonotype was observed a handful of times. This chain links TRBV7-9 with TRBJ1-1; D possibly corresponds to TRBD1 (5 bases). V was trimmed by 8 bases and J by 0 bases, leaving 7 bases between them. Germline V gives CDR1 SEHNR, CDR2 FQNEAQ (reference sequence). The CDR3 length is 12 residues. The CDR3 DNA reads as TGTGCCAGCGGGACCGTGAACACTGAAGCTTTCTTT. Residues: CASGTVNTEAFF.

This clonotype was recorded a few times. The J gene is TRBJ1-1, the V gene TRBV6-4, with TRBD1 as a possible D gene (6 bases). The V gene lost 3 bases and the J gene lost 4 bases, with 12 bases spanning the gap. CDR1 MRHNA and CDR2 SNTAGT come from the germline V gene. The CDR3 spans 14 residues. The CDR3 region is CASSEQGGGTEAFF. The CDR3 DNA reads as TGTGCCAGCAGTGAACAAGGAGGGGGCACTGAAGCTTTCTTT.

The gene calls are TRBV20-1 and TRBJ2-7; a possible D gene is TRBD2 (6 bases). The CDR3 has 16 amino acids. CDR1 DFQATT and CDR2 SNEGSKA come from the germline V gene (reference sequence). Trimming stripped 2 bases from V and 3 bases from J, with 20 bases between. The CDR3 sequence: CSARNRDSAQGYEQYF. The CDR3 nucleotides read TGCAGTGCTAGAAACCGGGACTCCGCTCAAGGCTACGAGCAGTACTTC.

This clonotype has at least ten counts. V is TRBV9 and J is TRBJ2-2, with TRBD2 as a possible D gene (6 bases). Per the germline V gene, CDR1 is SGDLS and CDR2 is YYNGEE. Trimming pared 4 bases from V and 5 bases from J, leaving 18 bases between. The CDR3 is 16 amino acids. As DNA, the CDR3 is TGTGCCAGCAGCCCCTGGCCCTTGGGGGGAACCGGGGAGCTGTTTTTT. Translation gives CASSPWPLGGTGELFF.

This clonotype was counted ten times or more. For the CDR3, the DNA is TGTGCCAGCAGCTCCCTGGGACTAGCGTCAGGGGGGGAGTTCTTC. It translates to CASSSLGLASGGEFF. The V gene is TRBV7-2, the J gene TRBJ2-1; the match to TRBD2 covers 10 bases. Looked up from germline, CDR1 is SGHTA and CDR2 is FQGNSA. V gave up 4 bases and J gave up 14 bases; unmatched junction bases: 14. The length of the CDR3 is 15 residues.